This T cell receptor (beta chain) was profiled in a study of STAT5B mutations in CD4+ large granular lymphocyte leukemia. Trimming removed 2 bases from V and 10 bases from J, with 15 bases in between. Germline values: CDR1 KGHSH, CDR2 LQKENI. The CDR3 consists of 14 residues. Produced via immunoSEQ multiplex PCR; TCRdb's table is partial and in-frame only. The sample gives just under 35,000 clones, 55% to 80% of which show up once; about 2% is in the top ten. This receptor was taken from a human donor in good health. The chain is built from TRBV18 and TRBJ2-1, with a weak D call TRBD1 (6 bases). Sequenced material: CD4+ T cells from blood buffy coats. The CDR3 DNA sequence: TGTGCCAGCTCACCATCGGCAGGGGCCGTCGAGCAGTTCTTC. Protein: CASSPSAGAVEQFF.